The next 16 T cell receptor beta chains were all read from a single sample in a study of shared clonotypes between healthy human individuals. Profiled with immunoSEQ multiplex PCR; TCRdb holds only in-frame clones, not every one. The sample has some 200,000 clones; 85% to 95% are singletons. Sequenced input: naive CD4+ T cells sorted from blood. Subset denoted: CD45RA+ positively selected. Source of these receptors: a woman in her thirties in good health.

CDR3 sequence: CASSLGAYEQYF. The CDR3 DNA sequence: TGTGCCAGCAGTTTGGGTGCGTACGAGCAGTACTTC. The chain recombines TRBV28 with TRBJ2-5; D unclear. The end of the DNA is better explained by TRBJ2-7, so the J call may be wrong. Germline CDR1 and CDR2: MDHEN and SYDVKM. This CDR3 region has 12 residues.

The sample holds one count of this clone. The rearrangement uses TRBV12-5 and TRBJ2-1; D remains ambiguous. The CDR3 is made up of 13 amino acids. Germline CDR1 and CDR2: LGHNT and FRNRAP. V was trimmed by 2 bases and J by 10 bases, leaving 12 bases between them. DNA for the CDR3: TGTGCTAGTGGTTTGTGGGCTAAACGAGAGCAGTTCTTC. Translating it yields CASGLWAKREQFF.

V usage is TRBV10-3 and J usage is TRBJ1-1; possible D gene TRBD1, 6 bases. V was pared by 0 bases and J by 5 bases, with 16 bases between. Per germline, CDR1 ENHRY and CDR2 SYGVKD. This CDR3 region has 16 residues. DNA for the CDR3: TGTGCCATCAGTGAGTCGCCGGGGGCGTCATCGACTGAAGCTTTCTTT. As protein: CAISESPGASSTEAFF.

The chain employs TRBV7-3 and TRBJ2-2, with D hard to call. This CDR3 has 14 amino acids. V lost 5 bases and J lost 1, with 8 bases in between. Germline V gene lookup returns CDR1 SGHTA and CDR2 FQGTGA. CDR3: CASSIKGNTGELFF. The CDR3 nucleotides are TGTGCCAGCAGCATTAAGGGGAACACCGGGGAGCTGTTTTTT.

In DNA, the CDR3 is TGTGCCAGCAGTTTACAGCGACACTACGAGCAGTACTTC. Its protein is CASSLQRHYEQYF. This chain links TRBV28 with TRBJ2-7; D is uncertain. Per germline, CDR1 MDHEN and CDR2 SYDVKM. V was pared by 2 bases and J by 3 bases, with 8 bases between. The CDR3 covers 13 residues.

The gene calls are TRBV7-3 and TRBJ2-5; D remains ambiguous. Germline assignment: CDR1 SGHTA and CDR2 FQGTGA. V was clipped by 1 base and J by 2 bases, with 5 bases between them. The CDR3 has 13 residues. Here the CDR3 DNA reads TGTGCCAGCAGCTTAAGCAGGCAAGAGACCCAGTACTTC. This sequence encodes CASSLSRQETQYF.

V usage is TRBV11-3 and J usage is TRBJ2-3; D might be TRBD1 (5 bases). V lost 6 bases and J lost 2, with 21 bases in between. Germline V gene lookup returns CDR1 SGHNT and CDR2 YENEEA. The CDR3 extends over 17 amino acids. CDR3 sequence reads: CASSPAQGLGNTDTQYF. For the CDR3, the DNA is TGTGCCAGCAGTCCAGCCCAGGGTCTGGGAAACACAGATACGCAGTATTTT.

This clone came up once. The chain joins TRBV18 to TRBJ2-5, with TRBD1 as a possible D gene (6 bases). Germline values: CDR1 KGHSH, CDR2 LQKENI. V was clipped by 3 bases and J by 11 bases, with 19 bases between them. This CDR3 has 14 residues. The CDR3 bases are TGTGCCAGCTCACCTTCCGGGACATCTAATGAGCAGTACTTC. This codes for CASSPSGTSNEQYF.

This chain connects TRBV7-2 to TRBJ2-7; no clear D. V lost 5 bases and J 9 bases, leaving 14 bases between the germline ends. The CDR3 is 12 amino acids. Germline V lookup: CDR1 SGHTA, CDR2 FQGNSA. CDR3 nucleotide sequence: TGTGCCAGCAGCCCTGGGGTGACTCGGCAGTACTTC. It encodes CASSPGVTRQYF.

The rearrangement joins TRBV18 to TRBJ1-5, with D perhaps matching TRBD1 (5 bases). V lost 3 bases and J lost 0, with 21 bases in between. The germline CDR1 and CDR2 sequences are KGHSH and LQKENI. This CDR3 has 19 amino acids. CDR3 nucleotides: TGTGCCAGCTCACCCGGAGGGACCCCGGGACTCACTAGCAATCAGCCCCAGCATTTT. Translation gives CASSPGGTPGLTSNQPQHF. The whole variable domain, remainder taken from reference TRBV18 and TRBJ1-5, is NAGVMQNPRHLVRRRGQEARLRCSPMKGHSHVYWYRQLPEEGLKFMVYLQKENIIDESGMPKERFSAEFPKEGPSILRIQQVVRGDSAAYFCASSPGGTPGLTSNQPQHFGDGTRLSIL.

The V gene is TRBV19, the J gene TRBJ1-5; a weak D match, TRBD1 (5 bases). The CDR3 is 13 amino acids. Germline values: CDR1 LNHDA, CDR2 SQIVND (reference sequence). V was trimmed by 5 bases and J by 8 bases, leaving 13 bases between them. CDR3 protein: CASSLHLREPQHF. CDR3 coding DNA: TGTGCCAGTAGTCTGCACCTCAGGGAGCCCCAGCATTTT.

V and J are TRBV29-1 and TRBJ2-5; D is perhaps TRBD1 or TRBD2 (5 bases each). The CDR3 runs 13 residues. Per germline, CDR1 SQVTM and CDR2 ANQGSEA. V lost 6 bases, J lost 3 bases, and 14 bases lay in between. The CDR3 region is CSVDRGRKETQYF. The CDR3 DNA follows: TGCAGCGTCGATAGGGGACGGAAAGAGACCCAGTACTTC.

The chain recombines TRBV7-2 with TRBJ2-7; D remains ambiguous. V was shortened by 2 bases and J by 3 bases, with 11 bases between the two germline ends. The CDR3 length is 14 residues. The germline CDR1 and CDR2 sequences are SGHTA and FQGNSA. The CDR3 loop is CASSLNSFVYEQYF. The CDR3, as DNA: TGTGCCAGCAGCTTAAACAGTTTCGTCTACGAGCAGTACTTC. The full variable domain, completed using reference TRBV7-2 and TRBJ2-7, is GAGVSQSPSNKVTEKGKDVELRCDPISGHTALYWYRQSLGQGLEFLIYFQGNSAPDKSGLPSDRFSAERTGGSVSTLTIQRTQQEDSAVYLCASSLNSFVYEQYFGPGTRLTVT.

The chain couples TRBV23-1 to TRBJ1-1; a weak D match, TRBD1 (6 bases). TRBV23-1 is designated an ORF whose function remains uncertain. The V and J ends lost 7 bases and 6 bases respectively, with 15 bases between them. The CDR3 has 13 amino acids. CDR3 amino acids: CASNHGQTSEAFF. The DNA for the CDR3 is TGCGCCAGCAACCATGGACAGACTTCTGAAGCTTTCTTT.

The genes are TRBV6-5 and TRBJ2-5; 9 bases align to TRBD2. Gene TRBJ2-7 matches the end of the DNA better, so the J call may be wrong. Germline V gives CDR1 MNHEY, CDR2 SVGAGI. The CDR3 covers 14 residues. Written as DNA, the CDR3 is TGTGCCAGCAGCTATAGCGGGAGTGCCTACGAGCAGTACTTC. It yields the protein CASSYSGSAYEQYF.

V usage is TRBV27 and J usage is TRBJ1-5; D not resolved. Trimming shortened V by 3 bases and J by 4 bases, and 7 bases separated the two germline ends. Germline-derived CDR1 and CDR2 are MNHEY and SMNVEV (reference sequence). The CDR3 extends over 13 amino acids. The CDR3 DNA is TGTGCCAGCAGTTTGCGCCAGAATCAGCCCCAGCATTTT. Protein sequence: CASSLRQNQPQHF.